This T cell receptor beta chain was profiled in a study of control samples from healthy donors and cancer patients. The CDR3 is 16 residues long. Germline CDR1 and CDR2: KGHDR and SFDVKD. V lost 4 bases, J lost 4 bases, and 8 bases stayed unmatched. Repertoires were generated with immunoSEQ multiplex PCR, while TCRdb's copy carries only in-frame clones and drops some. The data show some 200,000 clones, with about nine tenths seen just once and about 1.6% held by the top ten. V gene TRBV24-1 combines with J gene TRBJ2-5; 10 bases line up with TRBD2. The clonotype originates from a woman aged 25 to 45 in good health. Sequenced input: blood. The CDR3 DNA reads TGTGCCACCAGTGACGGCCTAGCGGGAGCGGTAGAGACCCAGTACTTC. Its protein is CATSDGLAGAVETQYF.